The text below deals with one T cell receptor beta chain. The CDR3 is 15 amino acids. V was trimmed by 0 bases and J by 3 bases, leaving 12 bases between them. The germline gives CDR1 MGHRA, CDR2 YSYEKL. This entry comes from a study of blood T cell repertoires in COVID-19. Measured with immunoSEQ multiplex PCR; TCRdb has only the in-frame clones, and not every one. The table records around 190,000 clones, 86% of them present only once. The source of this sequence is a woman aged 40 to 50 in a cohort exposed to, infected with or recovered from COVID-19 (not recorded which). Sequencing was performed on PBMCs or T cells enriched from blood (not recorded which). This sequence joins TRBV4-1 and TRBJ2-7; a possible D gene is TRBD2 (7 bases). The CDR3, as DNA: TGCGCCAGCAGCCAAGATGGGGGGGGCTTCTACGAGCAGTACTTC. This codes for CASSQDGGGFYEQYF.